This T cell receptor beta chain emerged from a study of glioma-infiltrating T cells. Study-level points and caveats: Gliomas, especially low-grade, showed above-expected tissue-blood divergence; non-neoplastic patients showed below. Tissue and blood shared very few CDR3 sequences.

CDR1 is MNHNS and CDR2 is SASEGT in the germline V gene. The CDR3 has 16 residues. The ends lost 1 base at V and 2 bases at J; junction bases unmatched: 6. In its sample, this clonotype was seen a few times. No antigen is known for it. TCR alpha and beta CDR3 regions were amplified from RNA using iRepertoire nested multiplex PCR. For one-step reverse transcription and amplification, 100-400 ng of tissue mRNA or PBMC total RNA was used. Using its own MiXCR run on the multiplex PCR reads, TCRdb lists one record per CDR3 protein. The profile shows a few hundred thousand distinct CDR3 sequences, about two fifths of them singletons.

The gene calls are TRBV6-1 and TRBJ2-3, with 7 positions matching TRBD2. The sequence derives from a human donor with low-grade glioma or glioblastoma, undergoing nonglioma brain surgery, or in good health (not recorded which). Sequencing was done on a sample of glioma tissue, nonneoplastic brain tissue, or PBMCs (not recorded which). The CDR3 sequence: CASSEVPGGTTDTQYF. CDR3 coding DNA: TGTGCCAGCAGTGAAGTTCCCGGGGGGACCACAGATACGCAGTATTTT.